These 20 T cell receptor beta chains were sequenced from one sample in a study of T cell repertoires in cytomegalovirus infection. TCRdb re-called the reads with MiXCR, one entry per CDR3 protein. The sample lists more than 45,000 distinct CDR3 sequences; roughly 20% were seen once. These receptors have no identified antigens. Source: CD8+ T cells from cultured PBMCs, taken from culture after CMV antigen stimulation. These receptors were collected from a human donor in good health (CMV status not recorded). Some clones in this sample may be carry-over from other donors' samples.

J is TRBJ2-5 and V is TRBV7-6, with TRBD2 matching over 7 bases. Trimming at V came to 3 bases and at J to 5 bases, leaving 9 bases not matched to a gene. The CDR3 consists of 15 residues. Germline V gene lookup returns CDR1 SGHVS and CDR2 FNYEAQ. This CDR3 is CASSLVGRESETQYF. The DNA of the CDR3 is TGTGCCAGCAGCTTGGTTGGGCGGGAGTCGGAGACCCAGTACTTC.

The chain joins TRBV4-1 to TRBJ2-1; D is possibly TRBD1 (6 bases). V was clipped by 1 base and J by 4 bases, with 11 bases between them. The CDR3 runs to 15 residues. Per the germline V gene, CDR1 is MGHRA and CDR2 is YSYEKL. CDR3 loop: CASSQVGGPYNEQFF. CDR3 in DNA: TGCGCCAGCAGCCAAGTAGGGGGACCTTACAATGAGCAGTTCTTC.

Here the CDR3 reads CASSPNRTQLAVQETQYF. CDR3 bases: TGTGCCAGCAGTCCCAATCGAACACAACTAGCGGTTCAAGAGACCCAGTACTTC. V usage is TRBV27 and J usage is TRBJ2-5; the match to TRBD2 covers 8 bases. The CDR3 sequence is 18 residues long. CDR1 is MNHEY, CDR2 SMNVEV, per germline (reference sequence). V shed 5 bases, J shed 2 bases, and the junction held 16 bases outside the gene matches.

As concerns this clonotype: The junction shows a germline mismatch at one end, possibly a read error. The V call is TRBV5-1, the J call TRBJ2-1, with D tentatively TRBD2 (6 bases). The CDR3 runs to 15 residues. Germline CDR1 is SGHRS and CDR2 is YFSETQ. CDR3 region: CASRLGGGENNEQFF. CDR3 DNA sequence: TGCGCCAGCAGATTGGGGGGAGGCGAAAACAATGAGCAGTTCTTC.

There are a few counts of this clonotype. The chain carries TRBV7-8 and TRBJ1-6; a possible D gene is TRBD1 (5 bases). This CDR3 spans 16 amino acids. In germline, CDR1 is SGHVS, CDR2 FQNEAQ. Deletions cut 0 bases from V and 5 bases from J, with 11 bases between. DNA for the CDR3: TGTGCCAGCAGCTTAGCGTTACCCAGGGATAATTCACCCCTCCACTTT. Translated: CASSLALPRDNSPLHF.

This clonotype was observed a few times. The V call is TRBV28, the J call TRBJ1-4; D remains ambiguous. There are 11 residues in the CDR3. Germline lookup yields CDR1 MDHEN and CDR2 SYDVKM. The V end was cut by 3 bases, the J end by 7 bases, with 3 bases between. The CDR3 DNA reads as TGTGCCAGCAGTTTTAGTGAAAAACTGTTTTTT. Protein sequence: CASSFSEKLFF.

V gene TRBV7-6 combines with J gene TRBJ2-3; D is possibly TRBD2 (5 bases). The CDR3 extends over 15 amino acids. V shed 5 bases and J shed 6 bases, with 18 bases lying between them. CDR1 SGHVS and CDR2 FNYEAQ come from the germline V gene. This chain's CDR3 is CASSGELALGDTQYF. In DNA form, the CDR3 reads TGTGCCAGCAGCGGGGAGCTAGCCCTGGGTGATACGCAGTATTTT.

CDR3: CASSLAPSGDTQYF. The DNA for the CDR3 is TGTGCCAGCAGCTTAGCTCCTAGCGGAGATACGCAGTATTTT. This chain links TRBV7-9 with TRBJ2-3; 7 nucleotides align to TRBD2. V shed 0 bases and J 5 bases; nucleotides not matched to a gene: 2. The germline V gene encodes CDR1 SEHNR and CDR2 FQNEAQ (reference sequence). The CDR3 contains 14 residues.

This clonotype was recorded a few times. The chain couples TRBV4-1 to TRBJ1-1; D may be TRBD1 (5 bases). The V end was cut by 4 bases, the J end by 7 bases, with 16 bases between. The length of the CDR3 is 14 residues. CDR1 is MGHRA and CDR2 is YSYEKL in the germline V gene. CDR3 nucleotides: TGCGCCAGCAGCCTAGGGGTTGGCAAGGTTGAAGCTTTCTTT. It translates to CASSLGVGKVEAFF.

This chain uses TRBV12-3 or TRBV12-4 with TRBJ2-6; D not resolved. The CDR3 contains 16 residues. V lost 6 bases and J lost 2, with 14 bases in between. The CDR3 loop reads CASSGLKPTGANVLTF. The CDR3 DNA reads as TGTGCCAGCAGCGGGCTTAAACCCACTGGGGCCAACGTCCTGACTTTC.

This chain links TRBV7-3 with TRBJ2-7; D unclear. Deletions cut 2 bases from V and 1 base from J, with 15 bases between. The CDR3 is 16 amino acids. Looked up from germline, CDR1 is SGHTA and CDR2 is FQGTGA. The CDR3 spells CASSLVPATASYEQYF. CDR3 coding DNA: TGTGCCAGCAGCTTAGTTCCAGCGACGGCTTCCTACGAGCAGTACTTC. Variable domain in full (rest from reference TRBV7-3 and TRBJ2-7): GAGVSQTPSNKVTEKGKYVELRCDPISGHTALYWYRQSLGQGPEFLIYFQGTGAADDSGLPNDRFFAVRPEGSVSTLKIQRTERGDSAVYLCASSLVPATASYEQYFGPGTRLTVT.

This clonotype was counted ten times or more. In DNA form, the CDR3 reads TGTGCCAGCAGCCCGCAGCGTGGGGTGCAGTTCTTC. Amino acid sequence: CASSPQRGVQFF. The chain employs TRBV11-2 and TRBJ2-1; unclear D gene. V lost 5 bases to trimming and J lost 12 bases, with 14 bases between them. Germline CDR1 is SGHAT and CDR2 is FQNNGV. The CDR3 covers 12 residues.

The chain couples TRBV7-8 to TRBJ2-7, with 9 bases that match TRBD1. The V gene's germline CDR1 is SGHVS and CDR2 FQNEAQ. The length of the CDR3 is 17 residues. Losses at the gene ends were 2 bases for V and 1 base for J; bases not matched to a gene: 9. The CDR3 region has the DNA TGTGCCAGCAGCTTAATTGGCCGGGACAGGGTGTCCTACGAGCAGTACTTC. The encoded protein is CASSLIGRDRVSYEQYF.

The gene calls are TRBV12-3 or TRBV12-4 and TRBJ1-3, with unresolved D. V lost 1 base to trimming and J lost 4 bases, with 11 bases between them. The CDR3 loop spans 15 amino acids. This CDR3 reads CASSLGPPPGNTIYF. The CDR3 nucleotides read TGTGCCAGCAGTTTAGGCCCTCCTCCGGGAAACACCATATATTTT.

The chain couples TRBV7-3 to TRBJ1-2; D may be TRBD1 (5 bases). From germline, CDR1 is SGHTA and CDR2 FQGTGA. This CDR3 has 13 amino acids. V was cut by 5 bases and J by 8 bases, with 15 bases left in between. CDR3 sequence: CASSPTGGGGYTF. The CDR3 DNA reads TGTGCCAGCAGCCCTACTGGGGGGGGAGGCTACACCTTC.

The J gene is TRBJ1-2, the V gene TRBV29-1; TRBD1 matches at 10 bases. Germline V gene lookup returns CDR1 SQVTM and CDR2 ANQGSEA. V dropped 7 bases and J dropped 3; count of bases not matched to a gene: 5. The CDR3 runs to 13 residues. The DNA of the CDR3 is TGCAGCGCCTTCGGACAGGGGGACTATGGCTACACCTTC. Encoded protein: CSAFGQGDYGYTF. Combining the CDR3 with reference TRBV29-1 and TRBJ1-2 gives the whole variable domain SAVISQKPSRDICQRGTSLTIQCQVDSQVTMMFWYRQQPGQSLTLIATANQGSEATYESGFVIDKFPISRPNLTFSTLTVSNMSPEDSSIYLCSAFGQGDYGYTFGSGTRLTVV.

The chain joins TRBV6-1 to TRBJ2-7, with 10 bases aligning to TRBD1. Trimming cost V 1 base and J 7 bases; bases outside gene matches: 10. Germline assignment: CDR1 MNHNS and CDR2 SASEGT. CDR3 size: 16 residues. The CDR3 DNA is TGTGCCAGCAGTGAAGTGAGCTGGGACAGGGGCCGGGAGCAGTACTTC. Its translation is CASSEVSWDRGREQYF.

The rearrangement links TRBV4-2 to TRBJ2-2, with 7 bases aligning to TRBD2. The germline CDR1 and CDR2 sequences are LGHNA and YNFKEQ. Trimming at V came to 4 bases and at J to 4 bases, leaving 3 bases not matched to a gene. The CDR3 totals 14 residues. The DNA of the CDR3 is TGTGCCAGCAGCCCTAGCGGTGGCACCGGGGAGCTGTTTTTT. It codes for CASSPSGGTGELFF.

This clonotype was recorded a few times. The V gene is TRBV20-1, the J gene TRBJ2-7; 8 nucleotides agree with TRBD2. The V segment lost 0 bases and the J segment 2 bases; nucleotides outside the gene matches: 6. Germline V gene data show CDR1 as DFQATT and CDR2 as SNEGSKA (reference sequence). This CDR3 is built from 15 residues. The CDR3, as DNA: TGCAGTGCTAGAGATCGGGCGGGAGGACCCTACGAGCAGTACTTC. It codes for CSARDRAGGPYEQYF.

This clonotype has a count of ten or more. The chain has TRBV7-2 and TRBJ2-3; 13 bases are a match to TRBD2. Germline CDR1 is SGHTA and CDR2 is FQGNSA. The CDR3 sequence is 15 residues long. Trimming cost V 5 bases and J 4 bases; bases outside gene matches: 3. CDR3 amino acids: CASSPGLAGSDTQYF. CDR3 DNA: TGTGCCAGCAGCCCGGGACTAGCGGGGTCAGATACGCAGTATTTT.